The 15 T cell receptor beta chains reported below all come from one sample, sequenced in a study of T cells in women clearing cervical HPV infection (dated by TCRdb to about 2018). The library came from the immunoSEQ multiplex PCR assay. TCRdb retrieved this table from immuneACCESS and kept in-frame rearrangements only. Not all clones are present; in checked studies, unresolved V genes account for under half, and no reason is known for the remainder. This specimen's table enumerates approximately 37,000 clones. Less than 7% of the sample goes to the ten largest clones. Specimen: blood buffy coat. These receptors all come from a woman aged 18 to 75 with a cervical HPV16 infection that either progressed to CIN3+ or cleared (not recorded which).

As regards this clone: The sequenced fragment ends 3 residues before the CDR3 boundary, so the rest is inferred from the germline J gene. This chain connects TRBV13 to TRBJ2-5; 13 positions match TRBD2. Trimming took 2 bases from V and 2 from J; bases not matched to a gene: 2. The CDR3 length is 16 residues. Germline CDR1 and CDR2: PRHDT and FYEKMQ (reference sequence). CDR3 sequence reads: CASSLKLAGGQETQYF. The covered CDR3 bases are TGTGCCAGCAGCTTAAAACTAGCGGGAGGGCAAGAGACC. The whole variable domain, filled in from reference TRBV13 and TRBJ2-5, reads AAGVIQSPRHLIKEKRETATLKCYPIPRHDTVYWYQQGPGQDPQFLISFYEKMQSDKGSIPDRFSAQQFSDYHSELNMSSLELGDSALYFCASSLKLAGGQETQYFGPGTRLLVL.

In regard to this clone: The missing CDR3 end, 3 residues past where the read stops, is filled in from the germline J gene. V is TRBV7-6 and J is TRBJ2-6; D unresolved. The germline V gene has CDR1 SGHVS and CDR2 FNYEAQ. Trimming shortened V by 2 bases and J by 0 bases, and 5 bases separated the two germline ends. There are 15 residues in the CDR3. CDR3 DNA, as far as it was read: TGTGCCAGCAGCTTAATTCTCTCTGGGGCCAACGTC. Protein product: CASSLILSGANV. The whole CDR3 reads CASSLILSGANVLTF.

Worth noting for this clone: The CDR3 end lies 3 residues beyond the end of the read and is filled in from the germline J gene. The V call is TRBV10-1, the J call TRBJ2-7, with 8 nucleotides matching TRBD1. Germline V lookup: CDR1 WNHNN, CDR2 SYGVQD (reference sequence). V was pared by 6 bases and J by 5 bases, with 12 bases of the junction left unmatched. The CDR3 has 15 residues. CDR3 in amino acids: CASSPHRTGRHEQYF. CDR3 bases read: TGCGCCAGCAGCCCTCATCGGACAGGGAGGCACGAG.

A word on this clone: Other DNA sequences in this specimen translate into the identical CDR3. CDR3 protein: CAWSLNNEQFF. The sequenced part of the CDR3 DNA is TGTGCCTGGAGTCTAAACAATGAG. This rearrangement joins TRBV30 to TRBJ2-1; D remains unclear. The observed sequence ends 3 residues before the CDR3 terminus, with the missing tail filled in from the germline J gene. Per germline, CDR1 GTSNPN and CDR2 SVGIG (reference sequence). Trimming removed 2 bases at V and 5 bases at J, with 4 bases between. The CDR3 is 11 residues long.

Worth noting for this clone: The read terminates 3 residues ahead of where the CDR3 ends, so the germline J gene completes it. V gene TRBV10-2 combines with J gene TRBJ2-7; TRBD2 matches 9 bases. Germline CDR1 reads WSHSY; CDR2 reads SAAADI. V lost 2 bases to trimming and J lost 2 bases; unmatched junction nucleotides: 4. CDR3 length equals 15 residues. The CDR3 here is CASSETSGLTYEQYF. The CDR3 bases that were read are TGCGCCAGCAGTGAGACTAGCGGGCTCACCTACGAG.

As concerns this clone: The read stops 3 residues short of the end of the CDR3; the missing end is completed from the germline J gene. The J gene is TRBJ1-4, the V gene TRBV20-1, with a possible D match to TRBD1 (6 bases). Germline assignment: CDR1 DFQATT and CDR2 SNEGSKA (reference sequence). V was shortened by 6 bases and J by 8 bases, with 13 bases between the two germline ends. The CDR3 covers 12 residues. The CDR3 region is CSAKQGGEKLFF. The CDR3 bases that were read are TGCAGTGCAAAACAGGGCGGGGAAAAA.

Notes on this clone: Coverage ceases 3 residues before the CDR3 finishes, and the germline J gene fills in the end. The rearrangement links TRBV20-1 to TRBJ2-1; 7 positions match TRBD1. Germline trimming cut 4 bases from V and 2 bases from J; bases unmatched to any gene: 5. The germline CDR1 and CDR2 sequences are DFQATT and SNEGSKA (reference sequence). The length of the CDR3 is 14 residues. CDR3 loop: CSAIQGQAYNEQFF. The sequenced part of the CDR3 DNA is TGCAGTGCTATACAGGGGCAGGCCTACAATGAG.

The CDR3 spells CASSLVGQGGSPLHF. The sequenced part of the CDR3 DNA is TGTGCCAGCAGCTTAGTCGGACAGGGCGGATCACCC. The rearrangement links TRBV7-9 to TRBJ1-6; 8 bases are shared with TRBD1. The CDR3 extends 3 residues past the end of the read, so its final part is completed from the germline J gene. The CDR3 has 15 amino acids. CDR1 is SEHNR, CDR2 FQNEAQ, per germline (reference sequence). The ends lost 1 base at V and 10 bases at J; junction bases unmatched: 6.

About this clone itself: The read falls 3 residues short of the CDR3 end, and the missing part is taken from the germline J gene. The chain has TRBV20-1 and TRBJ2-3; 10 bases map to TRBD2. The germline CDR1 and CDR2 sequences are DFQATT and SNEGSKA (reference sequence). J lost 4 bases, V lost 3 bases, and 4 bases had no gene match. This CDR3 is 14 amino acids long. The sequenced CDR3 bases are TGCAGTGCTAGGAAAGCGGGAGGGGCAGATACG. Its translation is CSARKAGGADT. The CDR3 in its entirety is CSARKAGGADTQYF.

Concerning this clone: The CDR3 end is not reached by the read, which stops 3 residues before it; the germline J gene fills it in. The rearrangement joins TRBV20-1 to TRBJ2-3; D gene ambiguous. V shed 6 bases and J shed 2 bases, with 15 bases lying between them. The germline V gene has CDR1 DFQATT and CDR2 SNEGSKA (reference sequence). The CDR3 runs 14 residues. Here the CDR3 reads CSARSVGFTDTQYF. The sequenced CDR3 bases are TGCAGTGCCAGGTCGGTAGGGTTCACAGATACG.

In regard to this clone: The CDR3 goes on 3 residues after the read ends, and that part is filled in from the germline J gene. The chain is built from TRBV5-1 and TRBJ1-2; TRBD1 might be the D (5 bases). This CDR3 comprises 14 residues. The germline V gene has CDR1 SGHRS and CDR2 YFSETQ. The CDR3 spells CASSLADGGRGYTF. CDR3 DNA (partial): TGCGCCAGCAGCTTGGCCGACGGGGGTAGGGGC.

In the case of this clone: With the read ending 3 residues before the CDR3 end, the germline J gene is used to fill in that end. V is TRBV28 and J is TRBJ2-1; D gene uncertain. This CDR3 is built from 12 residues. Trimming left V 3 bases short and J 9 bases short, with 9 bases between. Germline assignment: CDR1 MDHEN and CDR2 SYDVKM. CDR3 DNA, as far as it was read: TGTGCCAGCAGTTTTATGAGCGCTGAG. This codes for CASSFMSAE. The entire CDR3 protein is CASSFMSAEQFF.

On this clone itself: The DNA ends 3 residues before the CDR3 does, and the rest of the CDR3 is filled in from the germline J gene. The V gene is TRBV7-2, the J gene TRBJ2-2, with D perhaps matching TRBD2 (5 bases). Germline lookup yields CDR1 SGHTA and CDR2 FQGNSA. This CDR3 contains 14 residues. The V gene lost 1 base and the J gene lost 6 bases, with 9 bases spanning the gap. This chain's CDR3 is CASSLVRVAGELFF. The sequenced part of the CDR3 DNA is TGTGCCAGCAGCTTAGTGCGGGTGGCCGGGGAG.

The part of the CDR3 DNA that was read is TGTGCCTGGAGTGTCCTAGCGGGAGGGGATACG. Protein product: CAWSVLAGGDT. The full-length CDR3 reads as CAWSVLAGGDTQYF. This rearrangement joins TRBV30 to TRBJ2-3, with 12 bases aligning to TRBD2. The sequenced fragment ends 3 residues before the CDR3 boundary, so the rest is inferred from the germline J gene. Losses at the gene ends were 0 bases for V and 6 bases for J; bases not matched to a gene: 1. There are 14 residues in the CDR3. CDR1 is GTSNPN and CDR2 is SVGIG in the germline V gene (reference sequence).

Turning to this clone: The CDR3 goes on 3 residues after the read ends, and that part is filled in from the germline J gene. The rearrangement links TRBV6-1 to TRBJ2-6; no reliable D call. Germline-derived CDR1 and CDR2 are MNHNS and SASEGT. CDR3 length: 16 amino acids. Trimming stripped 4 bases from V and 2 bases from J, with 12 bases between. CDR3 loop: CASSAPRVAGANVLTF. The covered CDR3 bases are TGTGCCAGCAGTGCCCCCCGGGTTGCTGGGGCCAACGTC.